This is a list of T cell receptor beta chains from one sample in a study of chemoradiotherapy in HPV16-positive cancers. Clones were read by immunoSEQ multiplex PCR, and TCRdb kept only the in-frame ones, dropping some. The repertoire consists of about 10,000 clones, with approximately 70% occurring once and the leading ten covering roughly an eighth. The sample was gathered from a patient who underwent chemoradiotherapy. The origin of the receptors is a human donor with HPV-associated anogenital cancer. Each CDR3 is given with its conserved first and last residue. D genes are given only for firm matches. The listing skips clone size in some rows; elsewhere it reads once, few, many or a size class.

cdr3_aa cdr3_nt v_call clone_size d_call j_call
CASSPVALDIQYF TGCGCCAGCAGCCCCGTGGCGTTGGACATTCAGTACTTC TRBV5-1 - - TRBJ2-4
CASSRTGTQARFSGNTIYF TGCGCCAGCAGCCGCACGGGGACCCAGGCCCGTTTCTCTGGAAACACCATATATTTT TRBV5-1 - - TRBJ1-3
CASSPSGGFNTGELFF TGTGCCAGCAGCCCTAGCGGGGGATTCAACACCGGGGAGCTGTTTTTT TRBV5-6 - TRBD2 TRBJ2-2
CASKGSSGGVYEQYF TGTGCCAGCAAAGGTAGTAGCGGGGGGGTCTACGAGCAGTACTTC TRBV2 - TRBD2 TRBJ2-7
CSVDKGDEKLFF TGCAGCGTTGACAAGGGGGATGAAAAACTGTTTTTT TRBV29-1 - - TRBJ1-4
CASSEAGAAGQYF TGTGCCAGCAGTGAAGCGGGTGCCGCGGGGCAGTACTTC TRBV2 few - TRBJ2-7
CASSAGPGTGAFAYEQYF TGTGCCAGCAGCGCGGGTCCCGGGACAGGAGCGTTCGCCTACGAGCAGTACTTC TRBV5-6 - TRBD1 TRBJ2-7
CASSGGVLRYGYTF TGTGCCAGCAGTGGAGGGGTTCTAAGATATGGCTACACCTTC TRBV28 - - TRBJ1-2
CASSYSGLNQPQHF TGTGCCAGCAGTTACTCCGGTCTGAATCAGCCCCAGCATTTT TRBV6-5 - - TRBJ1-5
CAISEGRRGEQYF TGTGCCATCAGTGAGGGCAGGAGGGGGGAGCAGTACTTC TRBV10-3 - - TRBJ2-7
CASSFQQGRTPLHF TGTGCCAGCAGCTTTCAGCAGGGTAGAACACCCCTCCACTTT TRBV11-2 few - TRBJ1-6
CASSSVRFYGYTF TGTGCCAGCAGCTCTGTGAGGTTCTATGGCTACACCTTC TRBV5-4 - - TRBJ1-2
CAWFPSGRGGKFF TGTGCCTGGTTCCCCTCGGGGCGGGGGGGGAAGTTCTTC TRBV30 - TRBD2 TRBJ2-1
CAWSVHRGGLGANVLTF TGTGCCTGGAGTGTACACCGGGGGGGCCTTGGGGCCAACGTCCTGACTTTC TRBV30 once TRBD2 TRBJ2-6
CASTLDRGGGYTF TGTGCCAGTACCCTCGACAGGGGAGGCGGCTACACCTTC TRBV19 - TRBD1 TRBJ1-2
CASSREAGNTEAFF TGCGCCAGCAGCCGCGAGGCCGGGAACACTGAAGCTTTCTTT TRBV4-3 - - TRBJ1-1
CASSTGVGTIYF TGTGCCAGCAGCACAGGGGTCGGCACCATATATTTT TRBV7-2 few TRBD1 TRBJ1-3
CASSPGQPGEQYF TGTGCCAGCAGTCCAGGACAGCCTGGGGAGCAGTACTTC TRBV28 - - TRBJ2-5
CASSPGQTNTGELFF TGCGCCAGCAGCCCGGGACAGACGAACACCGGGGAGCTGTTTTTT TRBV5-1 - TRBD1 TRBJ2-2
CASREVWDRVGTGELFF TGTGCCAGCAGAGAAGTATGGGACAGGGTCGGAACCGGGGAGCTGTTTTTT TRBV21-1 few - TRBJ2-2
CASSQDSGMGEQYF TGCGCCAGCAGCCAAGATTCAGGGATGGGGGAGCAGTACTTC TRBV4-1 - - TRBJ2-7
CASSRLAGMSGELFF TGTGCCAGCAGTCGGCTAGCGGGGATGTCTGGGGAGCTGTTTTTT TRBV2 few TRBD2 TRBJ2-2
CASSRLDSRYGYTF TGTGCCAGCAGCCGACTGGACAGCCGATATGGCTACACCTTC TRBV27 - - TRBJ1-2